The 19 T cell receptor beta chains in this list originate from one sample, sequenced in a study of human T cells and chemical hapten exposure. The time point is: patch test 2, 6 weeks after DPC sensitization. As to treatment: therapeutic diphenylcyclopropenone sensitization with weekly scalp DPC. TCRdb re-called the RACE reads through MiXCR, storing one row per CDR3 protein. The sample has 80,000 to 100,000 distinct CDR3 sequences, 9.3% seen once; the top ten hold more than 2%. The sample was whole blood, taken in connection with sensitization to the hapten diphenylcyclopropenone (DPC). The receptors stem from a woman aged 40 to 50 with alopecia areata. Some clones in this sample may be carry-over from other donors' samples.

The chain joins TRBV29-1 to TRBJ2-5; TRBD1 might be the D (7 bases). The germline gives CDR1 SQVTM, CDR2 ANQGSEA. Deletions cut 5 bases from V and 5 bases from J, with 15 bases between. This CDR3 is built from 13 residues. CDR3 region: CSVQQTGRETQYF. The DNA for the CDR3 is TGCAGCGTTCAACAGACAGGGAGGGAGACCCAGTACTTC.

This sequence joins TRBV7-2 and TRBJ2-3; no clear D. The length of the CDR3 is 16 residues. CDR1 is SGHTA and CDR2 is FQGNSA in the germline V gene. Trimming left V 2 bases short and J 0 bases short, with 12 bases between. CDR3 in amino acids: CASSLQPGISTDTQYF. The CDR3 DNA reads TGTGCCAGCAGCTTACAACCAGGAATTAGCACAGATACGCAGTATTTT. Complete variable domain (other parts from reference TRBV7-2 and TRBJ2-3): GAGVSQSPSNKVTEKGKDVELRCDPISGHTALYWYRQSLGQGLEFLIYFQGNSAPDKSGLPSDRFSAERTGGSVSTLTIQRTQQEDSAVYLCASSLQPGISTDTQYFGPGTRLTVL.

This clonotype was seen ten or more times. The CDR3 is CASSFIQSKSTEAFF. The CDR3 coding sequence is TGTGCCAGCAGCTTTATACAGTCTAAGAGCACTGAAGCTTTCTTT. V and J are TRBV5-5 and TRBJ1-1; D is uncertain. Germline CDR1 and CDR2: SGHKS and YYEKEE (reference sequence). This CDR3 is 15 amino acids long. Between the trimmed V and J ends, which lost 2 bases and 4 bases, there was a span of 15 bases.

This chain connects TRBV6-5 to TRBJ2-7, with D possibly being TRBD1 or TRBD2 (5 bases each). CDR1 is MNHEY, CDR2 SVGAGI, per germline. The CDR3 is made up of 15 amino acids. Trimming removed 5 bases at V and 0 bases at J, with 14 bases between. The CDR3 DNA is TGTGCCAGCAGTACCACCGGGGCGAGCTCCTACGAGCAGTACTTC. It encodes CASSTTGASSYEQYF.

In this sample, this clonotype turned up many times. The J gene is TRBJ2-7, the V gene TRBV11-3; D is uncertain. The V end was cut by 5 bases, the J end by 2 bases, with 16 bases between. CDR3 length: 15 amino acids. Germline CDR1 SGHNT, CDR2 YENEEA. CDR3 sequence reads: CASSPLFPLTYEQYF. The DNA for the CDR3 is TGTGCCAGCAGCCCGCTGTTTCCCTTAACCTACGAGCAGTACTTC.

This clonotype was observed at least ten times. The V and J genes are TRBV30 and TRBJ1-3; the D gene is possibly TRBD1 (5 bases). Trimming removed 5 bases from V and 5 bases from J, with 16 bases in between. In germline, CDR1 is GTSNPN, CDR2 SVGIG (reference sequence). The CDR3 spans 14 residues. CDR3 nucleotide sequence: TGTGCCTGGGGACATCAAAGTCCACGAAACACCATATATTTT. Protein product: CAWGHQSPRNTIYF.

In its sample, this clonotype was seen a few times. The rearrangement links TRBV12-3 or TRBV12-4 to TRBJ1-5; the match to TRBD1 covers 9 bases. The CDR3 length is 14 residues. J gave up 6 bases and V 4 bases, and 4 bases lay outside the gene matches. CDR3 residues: CASSSTGGSQPQHF. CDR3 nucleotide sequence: TGTGCCAGCAGTTCAACAGGGGGCAGTCAGCCCCAGCATTTT.

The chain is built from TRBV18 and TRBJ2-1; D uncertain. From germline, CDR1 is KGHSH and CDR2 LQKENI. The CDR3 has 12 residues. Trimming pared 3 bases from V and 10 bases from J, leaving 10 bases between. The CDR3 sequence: CASSPGRVEQFF. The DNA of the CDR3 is TGTGCCAGCTCACCGGGTAGAGTAGAGCAGTTCTTC.

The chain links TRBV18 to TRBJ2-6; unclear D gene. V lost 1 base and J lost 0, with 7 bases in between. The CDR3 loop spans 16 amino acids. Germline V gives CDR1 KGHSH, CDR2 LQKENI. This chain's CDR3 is CASSPLQASGANVLTF. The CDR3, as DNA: TGTGCCAGCTCACCACTGCAGGCCTCTGGGGCCAACGTCCTGACTTTC.

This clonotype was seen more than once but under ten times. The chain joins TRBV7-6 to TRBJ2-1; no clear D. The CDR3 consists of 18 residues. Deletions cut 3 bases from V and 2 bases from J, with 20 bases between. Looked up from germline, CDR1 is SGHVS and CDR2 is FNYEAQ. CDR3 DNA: TGTGCCAGCAGCTTTGTCTCTGTTGGTTCGTCTACCTACAATGAGCAGTTCTTC. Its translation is CASSFVSVGSSTYNEQFF.

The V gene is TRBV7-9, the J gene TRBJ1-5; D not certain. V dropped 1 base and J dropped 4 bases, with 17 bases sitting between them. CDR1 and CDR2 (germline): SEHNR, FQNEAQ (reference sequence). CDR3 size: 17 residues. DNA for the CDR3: TGTGCCAGCAGCTTAGTTGAGATTAAAACCGGGAATCAGCCCCAGCATTTT. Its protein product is CASSLVEIKTGNQPQHF.

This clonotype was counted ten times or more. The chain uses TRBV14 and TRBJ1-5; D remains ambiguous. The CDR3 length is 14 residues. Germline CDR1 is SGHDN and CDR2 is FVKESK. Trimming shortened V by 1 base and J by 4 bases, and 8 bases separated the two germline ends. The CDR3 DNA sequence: TGTGCCAGCAGCCAAGGGAGCGGTAATCAGCCCCAGCATTTT. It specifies CASSQGSGNQPQHF. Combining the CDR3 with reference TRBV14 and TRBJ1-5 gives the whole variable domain EAGVTQFPSHSVIEKGQTVTLRCDPISGHDNLYWYRRVMGKEIKFLLHFVKESKQDESGMPNNRFLAERTGGTYSTLKVQPAELEDSGVYFCASSQGSGNQPQHFGDGTRLSIL.

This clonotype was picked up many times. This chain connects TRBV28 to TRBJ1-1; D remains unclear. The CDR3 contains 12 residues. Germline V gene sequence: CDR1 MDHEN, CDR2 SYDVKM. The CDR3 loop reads CGAHSMNTEAFF. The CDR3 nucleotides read TGTGGTGCCCACTCCATGAACACTGAAGCTTTCTTT. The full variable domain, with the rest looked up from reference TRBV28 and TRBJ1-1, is DVKVTQSSRYLVKRTGEKVFLECVQDMDHENMFWYRQDPGLGLRLIYFSYDVKMKEKGDIPEGYSVSREKKERFSLILESASTNQTSMYLCGAHSMNTEAFFGQGTRLTVV.

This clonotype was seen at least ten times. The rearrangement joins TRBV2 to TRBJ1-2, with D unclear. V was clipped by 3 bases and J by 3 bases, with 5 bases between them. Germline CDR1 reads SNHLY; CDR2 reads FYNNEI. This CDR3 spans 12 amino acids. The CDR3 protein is CASSDGYYGYTF. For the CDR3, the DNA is TGTGCCAGCAGTGACGGATACTATGGCTACACCTTC.

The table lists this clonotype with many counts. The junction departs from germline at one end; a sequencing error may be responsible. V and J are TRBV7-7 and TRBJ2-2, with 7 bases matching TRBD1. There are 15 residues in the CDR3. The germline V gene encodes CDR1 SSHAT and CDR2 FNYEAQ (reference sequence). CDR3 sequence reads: CASTRGFVDTGELFF. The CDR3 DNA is TGTGCTAGCACCAGGGGGTTTGTGGACACCGGGGAGCTGTTTTTT.

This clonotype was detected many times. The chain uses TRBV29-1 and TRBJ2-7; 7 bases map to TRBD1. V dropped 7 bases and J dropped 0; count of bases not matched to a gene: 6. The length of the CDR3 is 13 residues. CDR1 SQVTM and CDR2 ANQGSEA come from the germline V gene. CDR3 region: CSAVTGISYEQYF. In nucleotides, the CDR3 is TGCAGCGCCGTGACAGGGATCTCCTACGAGCAGTACTTC.

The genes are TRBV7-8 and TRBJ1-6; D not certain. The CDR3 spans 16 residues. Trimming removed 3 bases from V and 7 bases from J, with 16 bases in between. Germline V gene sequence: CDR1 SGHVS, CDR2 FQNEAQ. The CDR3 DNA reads TGTGCCAGCAGCTTCTCGTTCGCAGGACTCAATTCACCCCTCCACTTT. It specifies CASSFSFAGLNSPLHF.

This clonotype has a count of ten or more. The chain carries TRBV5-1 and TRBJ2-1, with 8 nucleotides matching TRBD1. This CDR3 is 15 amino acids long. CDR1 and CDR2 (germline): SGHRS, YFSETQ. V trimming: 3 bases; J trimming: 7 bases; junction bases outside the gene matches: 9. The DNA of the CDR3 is TGCGCCAGCAGCTACACAGGGGGAGGTGGAAATGAGCAGTTCTTC. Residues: CASSYTGGGGNEQFF.

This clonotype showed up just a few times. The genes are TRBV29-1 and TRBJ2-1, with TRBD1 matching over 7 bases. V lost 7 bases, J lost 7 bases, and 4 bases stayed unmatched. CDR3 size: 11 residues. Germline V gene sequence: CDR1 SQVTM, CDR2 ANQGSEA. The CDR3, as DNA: TGCAGCGCCTACAGGGGTAATGAGCAGTTCTTC. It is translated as CSAYRGNEQFF.